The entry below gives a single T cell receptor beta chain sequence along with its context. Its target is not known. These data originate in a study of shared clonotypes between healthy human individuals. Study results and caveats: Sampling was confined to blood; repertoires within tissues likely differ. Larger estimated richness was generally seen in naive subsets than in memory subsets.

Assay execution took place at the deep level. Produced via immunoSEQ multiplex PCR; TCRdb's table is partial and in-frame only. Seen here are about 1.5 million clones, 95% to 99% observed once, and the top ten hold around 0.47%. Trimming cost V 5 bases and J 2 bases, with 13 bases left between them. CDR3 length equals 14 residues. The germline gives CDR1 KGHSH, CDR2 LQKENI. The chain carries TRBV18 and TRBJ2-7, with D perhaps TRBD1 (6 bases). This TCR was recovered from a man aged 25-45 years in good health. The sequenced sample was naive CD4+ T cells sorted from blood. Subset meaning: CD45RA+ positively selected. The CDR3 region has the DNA TGTGCCAGCTCAGGAACACAGGGTCCCTACGAGCAGTACTTC. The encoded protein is CASSGTQGPYEQYF.